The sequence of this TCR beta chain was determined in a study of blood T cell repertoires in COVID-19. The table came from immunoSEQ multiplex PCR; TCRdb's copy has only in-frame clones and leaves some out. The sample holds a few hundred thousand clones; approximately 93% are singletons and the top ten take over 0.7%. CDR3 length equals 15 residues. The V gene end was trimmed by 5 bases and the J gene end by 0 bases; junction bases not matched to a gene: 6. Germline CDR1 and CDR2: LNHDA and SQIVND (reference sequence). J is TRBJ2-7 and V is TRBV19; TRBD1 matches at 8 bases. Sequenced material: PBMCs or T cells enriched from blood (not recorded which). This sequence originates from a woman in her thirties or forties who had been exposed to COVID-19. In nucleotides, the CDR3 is TGTGCCAGTAGTTTTGGACAGGGACCCTCCTACGAGCAGTACTTC. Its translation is CASSFGQGPSYEQYF.